This T cell receptor beta chain is drawn from a study of T-cell memory formation after mild COVID-19 (dated by TCRdb to the early 2020s). With regard to the full study: TCR sequence clusters from the two donors were largely donor specific. In a couple of donors, T-cell clones that expanded and contracted after mild COVID-19 were followed by sequencing TCRalpha and TCRbeta repertoires longitudinally. Two young, previously healthy adult volunteers, one female and one male, were included in the cohort.

Ficoll-Paque density gradient centrifugation was used to isolate PBMCs. Findings and caveats that apply to the study as a whole: Clones that contracted from day 15 to 85 showed balanced CD4/CD8 phenotypes, whereas a second wave of clones that expanded from day 15 to 37 leaned towards CD4+. The second-wave clones that peaked on day 37 were not confirmed to be SARS-CoV-2 specific. Some responding clones were detected in pre-infection memory, which suggested that pre-existing cross-reactive memory T cells had joined the SARS-CoV-2 response. The study included only a couple of mild cases, and larger cohorts that include severe cases with pre-infection samples were judged to be necessary. Contracting CD4+ clones were found mainly in CM and EM memory subsets, while CD8+ clones were enriched in EMRA.

The CDR3, from cysteine to phenylalanine, totals 14 residues. Just the 42-base CDR3 DNA is kept, in frame starting at base 1. CDR1 and CDR2 (SGDLS, YYNGEE) derive from the germline V gene. V loses 5 bases at its end and J loses 6 bases; junction bases beyond the gene matches: 6. The run used an Illumina NovaSeq 6000. cDNA libraries for TCRalpha and TCRbeta were prepared by 5'RACE using constant-segment primers, with sample barcodes and unique molecular identifiers added. RNA was extracted from every sample with Trizol reagent. Libraries were amplified in two PCR steps, with a second sample barcode and Illumina TruSeq adapters added in the second step. The libraries were sequenced on an Illumina NovaSeq using 2 x 150 bp paired-end reads. Per the authors' processing: Reads were demultiplexed and collapsed into UMI-guided consensus sequences with migec v1.2.7. Using mixcr v2.1.11, UMI consensuses were aligned to TRA and TRB V and J templates and then assembled into clonotypes. Clonotypes were classified as expanded or contracted when called significant by both edgeR and NoisET, with noise models trained on biological replicates. For edgeR calls, the cutoffs were a false discovery rate-adjusted p below 0.01 and a log2 fold-change threshold of 1. PCA with hierarchical clustering of max-normalized trajectories of the 1000 most abundant clonotypes was used as exploratory dynamics analysis. Separately sequenced CD4+ and CD8+ repertoires were used to assign a CD4 or CD8 phenotype to each responding clone. TCRdb ran its own pipeline on the public reads, namely fastp trimming at Q25 and MiXCR clone calling, and kept in-frame beta chains. Identical CDR3 proteins give one entry, which carries the most common genes and DNA. TCRdb, not the original authors, processed these V and J calls. This sample has about 130,000 distinct CDR3 sequences in its table, and roughly 15% of those were observed once. In total, the top ten clones hold roughly 13% of the sample.

A note on this clonotype: Its antigen specificity is not known. Per-base quality was not reported, and no clone a single base away is much larger than it.

The sequenced sample consisted of PBMCs or a T cell subset sorted from them (not recorded which). The TCR comes from an adult woman who had mild COVID-19 (a few samples of this study predate the infection). The sample titles of this study are shuffled in the database, so cell type and time point are left out; the donor was told from shared clones. The chain links TRBV9 with TRBJ1-5; 9 middle bases align to TRBD1. The DNA is TGTGCCAGCAGTAAGGGGACAGGGAGTCAGCCCCAGCATTTT. Protein translation: CASSKGTGSQPQHF.